This record looks at one T cell receptor beta chain sequence and its context. Its binding antigen is unknown. Within one base of it there is no much larger clone, and no base qualities were kept. The donors were 40 or so Caucasian individuals from Russia, aged roughly 6 to 90 years, who were systemically healthy. About 9.6 milliliters of peripheral blood were collected from each donor into EDTA-treated Vacutainer tubes. Ficoll-Paque density-gradient centrifugation was used to isolate PBMCs, with at least 7 million obtained per sample. Trizol reagent was used to extract total RNA from the PBMCs, yielding at least 6 micrograms per sample. For every donor, flow cytometry on a PBMC aliquot measured the percentage of naive CD45RAhigh/CD27high T cells. This entry is derived from a study of blood T cells in healthy people across ages (dated by TCRdb to 2014 to 2015). Regarding the research as a whole: In model experiments, roughly one uniquely barcoded TCR beta cDNA molecule per two T cells was captured by template switching. The donors were split into four age groups: young (average about 15 years), middle-aged (roughly 39), aged (about 62) and long-lived (about 82). The study analyzed two additional independent replicas of 1 million unique cDNA reads from the same blood draw for two donors, one aged 18 to 30 and one aged 80 or older. Donors of different ages were randomly distributed across sequencing lanes to avoid experimental bias. The study measured age-related changes in TCR beta repertoire diversity using deep sequencing normalized with unique cDNA molecular identifiers.

Broad study findings and their caveats: Estimates of total diversity from one million sequenced T cells were regarded as lower bounds and underestimates. Compared with the aged group, the long-lived group had more naive CD4+ T cells, fewer expanded clones and increased TCR diversity, a pattern suggesting age selection. Donor CMV infection status was unknown, potentially confounding age-related changes in expanded clonotypes. A strong correlation was found between observed TCR beta diversity and the percentage of naive T cells measured by flow cytometry. As age increased, observed TCR beta diversity per million T cells dropped in a roughly linear way, and a significant reduction was already evident by age 40. Since profiling was done on bulk unsorted PBMCs, naive and antigen-experienced compartments could not be conclusively compared.

Receptors were amplified or captured by 5' RACE. TCRdb names Illumina HiSeq 2500 as the instrument used. A second PCR of roughly 6 to 12 cycles was performed with a sample-barcoded 5' primer and a J-beta primer mix. Each TCR beta cDNA molecule received a unique molecular identifier from a template-switch 5' adaptor carrying 12 random nucleotides. Each sample yielded at least 3 million CDR3-containing paired-end reads. First-strand cDNA synthesis was performed from all RNA using the Mint cDNA synthesis kit, with priming by a TRBC-specific oligonucleotide. Following uracil-DNA glycosylase treatment, a first 18-cycle PCR with universal primers M1SS and BC2_uni_R was performed on all cDNA. The paper's data handling went like this. For normalization, 1 million high-quality reads, each with a distinct molecular identifier, were randomly selected from each sample. Instead of being binned into consensus sequences, reads that shared molecular identifiers were thrown out. CDR3 identification, clonotype clustering and error correction used MiTCR with a Q25 quality threshold and the strictest error-elimination algorithm. A nonparametric unseen species model with Euler transformation was used to estimate a lower bound on total TCR beta diversity. Clones were called with MiXCR by TCRdb after fastp trimmed the public reads at Q25, and only in-frame beta chains were retained. Each entry is one CDR3 protein sequence, shown with its most common DNA and genes. TCRdb's processing, not the authors', yielded these V and J calls. Within this sample are about a million distinct CDR3 sequences, with 51% of them counted one time only. The ten biggest clones cover roughly a fifth of the sample.

V is shortened by 5 bases, J by 4 bases, and the region joining them spans 15 bases. From cysteine to phenylalanine, the CDR3 is 16 amino acids long. Kept here is only the CDR3 DNA, which spans 48 bases and is read in frame from base 1. Looking up the germline V gene yields CDR1 SGHAT and CDR2 FQNNGV. Source material: blood. The chain joins TRBV11-2 to TRBJ2-6; the D gene is perhaps TRBD1 or TRBD2, each of them matching over 6 bases. The receptor's source is a woman aged 60-75 years in good health. The sequenced DNA: TGTGCCAGCAGCGTCCTCGGGGGCTGGGGGGCCAACGTCCTGACTTTC. Its translation reads: CASSVLGGWGANVLTF.